One sample yielded the 31 T cell receptor beta chains listed below, sequenced in a study of T cells in Graves' hyperthyroidism and ophthalmopathy. RNA transcripts yielded amplified TCR beta CDR3 regions. HTBI primers drove first-round RT-PCR of the TCR CDR3. TCRdb re-called the multiplex PCR reads with MiXCR, one entry per CDR3 protein. The data contain approximately 720,000 distinct CDR3 sequences, under 20% of them singletons. Sequenced input: blood. Every receptor here comes from a woman aged 45-65 years with Graves' hyperthyroidism that later progressed to Graves' ophthalmopathy.

The chain couples TRBV6-1 to TRBJ2-2; 7 bases match TRBD1. The V and J ends lost 7 bases and 3 bases, in that order; junction bases with no gene match: 5. The CDR3 is 14 amino acids. The germline CDR1 and CDR2 sequences are MNHNS and SASEGT. The CDR3 sequence is CASKIGQDTGELFF. The CDR3 DNA reads TGTGCCAGCAAGATAGGACAGGACACCGGGGAGCTGTTTTTT.

This clonotype was seen only a few times. The J gene is TRBJ1-4, the V gene TRBV12-3 or TRBV12-4; the match to TRBD1 covers 7 bases. There are 13 residues in the CDR3. J was trimmed by 8 bases and V by 5 bases; bases with no gene match: 5. The CDR3 loop reads CASSRQGHEKLFF. The CDR3, as DNA: TGTGCCAGCAGTCGACAGGGTCACGAAAAACTGTTTTTT.

This rearrangement joins TRBV20-1 to TRBJ1-6; 8 nucleotides line up with TRBD1. V shed 6 bases and J 8 bases; nucleotides not matched to a gene: 9. CDR3 length: 14 residues. Per germline, CDR1 DFQATT and CDR2 SNEGSKA (reference sequence). The CDR3 loop is CSAKSGQGDSPLHF. CDR3 bases: TGCAGTGCCAAATCAGGACAGGGTGATTCACCCCTCCACTTT.

The sample holds many counts of this clonotype. J is TRBJ2-1 and V is TRBV3-1; 7 bases match TRBD1. J was trimmed by 3 bases and V by 4 bases; bases with no gene match: 0. Germline-derived CDR1 and CDR2 are LGHDT and YNNKEL (reference sequence). The CDR3 runs 13 residues. The chain's CDR3 is CASSRQGYNEQFF. In DNA form, the CDR3 reads TGTGCCAGCAGCCGACAGGGCTACAATGAGCAGTTCTTC.

The chain couples TRBV4-2 to TRBJ1-3; D perhaps matches TRBD1 (6 bases). This CDR3 has 16 residues. Germline V gene lookup returns CDR1 LGHNA and CDR2 YNFKEQ. Trimming took 3 bases from V and 1 from J, leaving 13 bases between them. The CDR3 loop is CASSQGPQGSGNTIYF. For the CDR3, the DNA is TGTGCCAGCAGCCAGGGGCCACAGGGATCTGGAAACACCATATATTTT.

The gene calls are TRBV4-1 and TRBJ1-2; D is possibly TRBD1 (5 bases). Germline-derived CDR1 and CDR2 are MGHRA and YSYEKL. This CDR3 spans 14 amino acids. Trimming left V 1 base short and J 4 bases short, with 10 bases between. For the CDR3, the DNA is TGCGCCAGCAGCCAAGTCTACGACAGCTATGGCTACACCTTC. This sequence encodes CASSQVYDSYGYTF.

This clonotype was seen a few times. The chain recombines TRBV7-9 with TRBJ1-1; TRBD1 matches 7 bases. This CDR3 spans 12 amino acids. Losses at the gene ends were 5 bases for V and 11 bases for J; bases not matched to a gene: 8. Germline V gives CDR1 SEHNR, CDR2 FQNEAQ (reference sequence). The DNA of the CDR3 is TGTGCCAGCAGCCAGACAGGGTACGGCGCTTTCTTT. It specifies CASSQTGYGAFF.

This clonotype was found a few times. The chain carries TRBV7-9 and TRBJ1-2, with 10 positions matching TRBD1. The CDR3 contains 17 residues. The V gene's germline CDR1 is SEHNR and CDR2 FQNEAQ (reference sequence). The V segment lost 3 bases and the J segment 1 base; nucleotides outside the gene matches: 8. The CDR3 loop reads CASSLSKGQGFNYGYTF. The CDR3 DNA reads as TGTGCCAGCAGCTTGTCCAAGGGACAGGGGTTTAACTATGGCTACACCTTC.

This clonotype was picked up a small number of times. V usage is TRBV5-1 and J usage is TRBJ1-1; no clear D gene. CDR3 length equals 14 residues. The V gene lost 0 bases and the J gene lost 5 bases, with 11 bases spanning the gap. CDR1 and CDR2 from the germline V gene are SGHRS and YFSETQ. CDR3 coding DNA: TGCGCCAGCAGCTTGGATAATGGAGGGACTGAAGCTTTCTTT. Translated: CASSLDNGGTEAFF.

This clonotype was counted ten times or more. For the CDR3, the DNA is TGTGCCAGCAGCTTAGTTAACGGCGGGGGGGCCGATGAGCAGTTCTTC. It specifies CASSLVNGGGADEQFF. This chain uses TRBV7-9 with TRBJ2-1, with 9 nucleotides matching TRBD2. Germline V gene lookup returns CDR1 SEHNR and CDR2 FQNEAQ (reference sequence). The J segment lost 8 bases and the V segment lost 1 base, leaving 9 bases of the junction unmatched. The CDR3 loop spans 16 amino acids.

This clonotype was found many times. The chain links TRBV12-3 or TRBV12-4 to TRBJ1-5; the D is unclear. V was trimmed by 5 bases and J by 4 bases, leaving 12 bases between them. This CDR3 is 14 amino acids long. CDR3 nucleotides: TGTGCCAGCAGTCCCGGACGGGTAAATCAGCCCCAGCATTTT. This sequence encodes CASSPGRVNQPQHF.

This clonotype was counted at least ten times. The rearrangement uses TRBV7-8 and TRBJ1-6; 7 bases match TRBD1. CDR1 is SGHVS and CDR2 is FQNEAQ in the germline V gene. The CDR3 is 14 residues long. V gave up 4 bases and J gave up 9 bases; unmatched junction bases: 6. CDR3 protein: CASSSDRAPSPLHF. The CDR3, as DNA: TGTGCCAGCAGCTCCGACAGGGCGCCTTCACCCCTCCACTTT. Full variable domain (missing parts from reference TRBV7-8 and TRBJ1-6): GAGVSQSPRYKVAKRGQDVALRCDPISGHVSLFWYQQALGQGPEFLTYFQNEAQLDKSGLPSDRFFAERPEGSVSTLKIQRTQQEDSAVYLCASSSDRAPSPLHFGNGTRLTVT.

This clonotype was counted ten times or more. The chain is built from TRBV18 and TRBJ1-5; TRBD1 agrees at 8 bases. This CDR3 has 15 amino acids. Germline-derived CDR1 and CDR2 are KGHSH and LQKENI. The V and J ends lost 6 bases and 6 bases, in that order; junction bases with no gene match: 10. The CDR3 loop reads CASSTTTGAFQPQHF. CDR3 nucleotides: TGTGCCAGCTCTACCACGACAGGGGCGTTTCAGCCCCAGCATTTT. Full variable domain (rest looked up from reference TRBV18 and TRBJ1-5): NAGVMQNPRHLVRRRGQEARLRCSPMKGHSHVYWYRQLPEEGLKFMVYLQKENIIDESGMPKERFSAEFPKEGPSILRIQQVVRGDSAAYFCASSTTTGAFQPQHFGDGTRLSIL.

This clonotype turned up a few times. The chain links TRBV9 to TRBJ2-5, with 8 bases fitting TRBD2. The germline gives CDR1 SGDLS, CDR2 YYNGEE. V trimming: 4 bases; J trimming: 5 bases; junction bases outside the gene matches: 10. The CDR3 sequence is 15 residues long. The CDR3 region is CASSPRTSSVETQYF. CDR3 nucleotide sequence: TGTGCCAGCAGCCCGAGGACTAGCTCGGTGGAGACCCAGTACTTC.

In this sample, this clonotype turned up many times. V and J are TRBV7-9 and TRBJ1-1; weak D call: TRBD1 (5 bases). CDR1 is SEHNR and CDR2 is FQNEAQ in the germline V gene (reference sequence). Trimming removed 5 bases from V and 5 bases from J, with 15 bases in between. The CDR3 is made up of 14 amino acids. CDR3 sequence reads: CASSPPGPPTEAFF. For the CDR3, the DNA is TGTGCCAGCAGCCCTCCGGGACCCCCTACTGAAGCTTTCTTT.

The V gene is TRBV29-1, the J gene TRBJ2-5; D is possibly TRBD1 or TRBD2 (6 bases each). V lost 7 bases to trimming and J lost 1 base, with 13 bases between them. CDR3 length: 13 amino acids. Germline lookup yields CDR1 SQVTM and CDR2 ANQGSEA. The CDR3 spells CSGGAVFQETQYF. The CDR3 region has the DNA TGCAGCGGGGGGGCTGTGTTCCAAGAGACCCAGTACTTC.

This clonotype appeared a few times. This sequence joins TRBV6-1 and TRBJ2-5; D unresolved. The CDR3 has 13 residues. Germline V gene lookup returns CDR1 MNHNS and CDR2 SASEGT. The V gene lost 4 bases and the J gene lost 3 bases, with 9 bases spanning the gap. The CDR3 region is CASSGRVEETQYF. DNA of the CDR3: TGTGCCAGCAGTGGCCGGGTCGAAGAGACCCAGTACTTC.

This clonotype was counted many times. The chain has TRBV20-1 and TRBJ1-6; the match to TRBD1 covers 9 bases. There are 14 residues in the CDR3. V shed 3 bases and J 10 bases; nucleotides not matched to a gene: 7. Germline V gene lookup returns CDR1 DFQATT and CDR2 SNEGSKA (reference sequence). CDR3 nucleotide sequence: TGCAGTGCTAGGAGGGACAGGGAAGGATCACCCCTCCACTTT. This translates into CSARRDREGSPLHF.

This clonotype was seen at least ten times. J is TRBJ1-1 and V is TRBV20-1; TRBD1 matches 8 bases. This CDR3 is built from 17 residues. After removal of 5 bases from V and 0 bases from J, the junction contained 14 bases not matched to a gene. Germline CDR1 DFQATT, CDR2 SNEGSKA (reference sequence). The CDR3 DNA follows: TGCAGTGCTGACCGGAAGGACAGGGCCCCCATGAACACTGAAGCTTTCTTT. Translating it yields CSADRKDRAPMNTEAFF.

The chain's CDR3 is CSARVGGNYGYTF. In DNA, the CDR3 is TGCAGTGCTAGAGTTGGGGGGAACTATGGCTACACCTTC. This chain uses TRBV20-1 with TRBJ1-2; tentative D call: TRBD1 (5 bases). V shed 1 base and J shed 2 bases, with 8 bases lying between them. CDR3 length: 13 residues. Germline assignment: CDR1 DFQATT and CDR2 SNEGSKA (reference sequence).

This clonotype was detected only a few times. CDR3 sequence reads: CASSQRAPGGWTYNEQFF. The DNA of the CDR3 is TGCGCCAGCAGCCAACGCGCGCCAGGGGGCTGGACCTACAATGAGCAGTTCTTC. The chain links TRBV4-1 to TRBJ2-1, with TRBD1 matching 8 bases. Per the germline V gene, CDR1 is MGHRA and CDR2 is YSYEKL. This CDR3 spans 18 amino acids. The J segment lost 2 bases and the V segment lost 2 bases, leaving 11 bases of the junction unmatched.

There are many counts of this clonotype. The J gene is TRBJ1-5, the V gene TRBV5-1, with D tentatively TRBD1 (5 bases). Germline V gene sequence: CDR1 SGHRS, CDR2 YFSETQ. The CDR3 runs 15 residues. Between the trimmed V and J ends, which lost 3 bases and 4 bases, there was a span of 14 bases. CDR3 coding DNA: TGCGCCAGCAGCTCAACCGGGGCGATTAATCAGCCCCAGCATTTT. This translates into CASSSTGAINQPQHF.

This clonotype was counted at least ten times. This chain connects TRBV3-1 to TRBJ1-1; no reliable D call. Germline V CDR1 and CDR2: LGHDT, YNNKEL (reference sequence). Trimming took 0 bases from V and 3 from J, leaving 2 bases between them. The CDR3 covers 12 residues. This CDR3 reads CASSQDDTEAFF. In DNA form, the CDR3 reads TGTGCCAGCAGCCAAGATGACACTGAAGCTTTCTTT.

Ten or more counts support this clonotype. This rearrangement joins TRBV30 to TRBJ1-1; tentatively, D is TRBD1 (5 bases). Germline CDR1 is GTSNPN and CDR2 is SVGIG (reference sequence). V lost 0 bases and J 14 bases, leaving 16 bases between the germline ends. The length of the CDR3 is 12 residues. The CDR3 loop reads CAWSVEGTGPFF. The CDR3 DNA reads TGTGCCTGGAGTGTAGAGGGGACGGGGCCCTTCTTT.

Many counts were recorded for this clonotype. This chain joins TRBV11-2 and TRBJ2-1; D is unresolved. Germline V CDR1 and CDR2: SGHAT, FQNNGV. V was pared by 5 bases and J by 0 bases, with 11 bases between. The length of the CDR3 is 15 residues. CDR3 nucleotide sequence: TGTGCCAGCAGCCTAATGACTGGCTCCTACAATGAGCAGTTCTTC. Its translation: CASSLMTGSYNEQFF.

In this sample, this clonotype turned up many times. This chain links TRBV12-3 or TRBV12-4 with TRBJ1-5; possible D gene TRBD1, 5 bases. Trimming left V 8 bases short and J 0 bases short, with 11 bases between. The CDR3 contains 14 residues. The CDR3 sequence is CASGRDYSNQPQHF. Here the CDR3 DNA reads TGTGCCAGCGGTCGGGACTATAGCAATCAGCCCCAGCATTTT.

Only a few counts were recorded for this clonotype. This chain links TRBV11-3 with TRBJ2-3, with D perhaps TRBD1 or TRBD2 (5 bases each). This CDR3 spans 15 amino acids. Trimming removed 1 base from V and 4 bases from J, with 12 bases in between. CDR1 is SGHNT, CDR2 YENEEA, per germline. This CDR3 is CASSLGTLGADTQYF. As DNA, the CDR3 is TGTGCCAGCAGCTTAGGCACCCTGGGGGCAGATACGCAGTATTTT.

This clonotype was observed a few times. The CDR3 protein is CASSYPGLAGRNEQFF. CDR3 DNA: TGTGCCAGCAGTTACCCCGGACTAGCGGGTAGGAATGAGCAGTTCTTC. The chain uses TRBV6-2 or TRBV6-3 and TRBJ2-1; 11 bases line up with TRBD2. From germline, CDR1 is MNHEY and CDR2 SVGEGT. The ends lost 2 bases at V and 7 bases at J; junction bases unmatched: 7. CDR3 size: 16 residues.

The CDR3 here is CASSQINLEATPAFF. The CDR3 DNA follows: TGTGCCAGCTCTCAAATCAATTTGGAGGCTACCCCAGCTTTCTTT. The J gene is TRBJ1-1, the V gene TRBV28; D is undetermined. Germline CDR1 reads MDHEN; CDR2 reads SYDVKM. Trimming took 8 bases from V and 10 from J, leaving 26 bases between them. The CDR3 is made up of 15 amino acids.

This rearrangement joins TRBV7-9 to TRBJ1-6; the D gene is possibly TRBD1 (6 bases). CDR1 is SEHNR and CDR2 is FQNEAQ in the germline V gene (reference sequence). The CDR3 runs to 14 residues. Trimming removed 6 bases from V and 3 bases from J, with 9 bases in between. In DNA form, the CDR3 reads TGTGCCAGCAGGTTGGACAGCTATAATTCACCCCTCCACTTT. This gives the protein CASRLDSYNSPLHF.

This clonotype was seen ten or more times. The gene calls are TRBV5-1 and TRBJ2-7; D is unclear. This CDR3 is 14 amino acids long. Germline V gene sequence: CDR1 SGHRS, CDR2 YFSETQ. The ends were cut back, 0 bases at V and 3 bases at J, with 10 bases in the middle. In nucleotides, the CDR3 is TGCGCCAGCAGCTTGGAGGATCGCGGCTACGAGCAGTACTTC. This translates into CASSLEDRGYEQYF.